This entry lists 4 T cell receptor beta chains sequenced from one sample in a study of technical replicates of blood from a handful of donors. Data came from immunoSEQ multiplex PCR; TCRdb stores just in-frame clones and leaves some out. The data show about 73,000 clones, with 90% to 95% seen just once and approximately 5% held by the top ten. Sequencing was performed on PBMCs. These receptors all come from a human donor in good health. Some clones in this sample may be carry-over from other donors' samples.

This chain uses TRBV6-1 with TRBJ1-1; a possible D gene is TRBD1 (5 bases). The V gene lost 4 bases and the J gene lost 1 base, with 10 bases spanning the gap. Germline V gene sequence: CDR1 MNHNS, CDR2 SASEGT. There are 14 residues in the CDR3. The CDR3 DNA reads as TGTGCCAGCAGTGTAGGGGCCCCGAACACTGAAGCTTTCTTT. Protein: CASSVGAPNTEAFF.

The CDR3 bases are TGTGCCAGTAGTACTCGACAGGGGGTCTCCCCTACGCAGTATTTT. Translation gives CASSTRQGVSPTQYF. This chain uses TRBV19 with TRBJ2-3, with 9 bases lining up with TRBD1. V lost 4 bases, J lost 8 bases, and 10 bases stayed unmatched. The CDR3 runs to 15 residues. Germline V gene lookup returns CDR1 LNHDA and CDR2 SQIVND (reference sequence). Based on the CDR3 plus reference TRBV19 and TRBJ2-3, the full variable domain is DGGITQSPKYLFRKEGQNVTLSCEQNLNHDAMYWYRQDPGQGLRLIYYSQIVNDFQKGDIAEGYSVSREKKESFPLTVTSAQKNPTAFYLCASSTRQGVSPTQYFGPGTRLTVL.

This clone was counted ten times or more. This sequence joins TRBV7-2 and TRBJ1-1, with 12 bases matching TRBD1. V was pared by 6 bases and J by 5 bases, with 16 bases of the junction left unmatched. The CDR3 has 18 amino acids. Germline V gene sequence: CDR1 SGHTA, CDR2 FQGNSA. CDR3 bases: TGTGCCAGCAGTCCCTATTCACGGGACAGGGGGCTTTATACTGAAGCTTTCTTT. This gives the protein CASSPYSRDRGLYTEAFF.

The CDR3 nucleotides are TGTGCCAGCAGCCTAAACCGGGACAGGGTCGACGAGCAGTACTTC. Its translation is CASSLNRDRVDEQYF. The chain employs TRBV21-1 and TRBJ2-7; TRBD1 was called by the table and not checked on the DNA. TRBV21-1 constitutes a pseudogene. This CDR3 comprises 15 residues.